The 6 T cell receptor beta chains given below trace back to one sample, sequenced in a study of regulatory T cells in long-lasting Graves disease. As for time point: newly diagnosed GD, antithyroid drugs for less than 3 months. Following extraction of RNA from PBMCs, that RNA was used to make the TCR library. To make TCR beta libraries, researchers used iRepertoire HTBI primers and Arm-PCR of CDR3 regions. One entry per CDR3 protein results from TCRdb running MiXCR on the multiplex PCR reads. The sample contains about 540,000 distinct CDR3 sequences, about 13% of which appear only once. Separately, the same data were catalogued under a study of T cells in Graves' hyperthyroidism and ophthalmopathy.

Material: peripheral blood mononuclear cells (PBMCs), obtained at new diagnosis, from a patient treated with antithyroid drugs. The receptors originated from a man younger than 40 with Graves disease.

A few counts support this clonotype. The CDR3 DNA is TGTGCCACCAGCCCCTTCCGGGGGGCCGGCTACACCTTC. As protein: CATSPFRGAGYTF. The V and J genes are TRBV15 and TRBJ1-2; weak D call: TRBD1 (6 bases). The CDR3 covers 13 residues. CDR1 LNHNV and CDR2 YYDKDF come from the germline V gene (reference sequence). V lost 5 bases and J lost 8, with 15 bases in between.

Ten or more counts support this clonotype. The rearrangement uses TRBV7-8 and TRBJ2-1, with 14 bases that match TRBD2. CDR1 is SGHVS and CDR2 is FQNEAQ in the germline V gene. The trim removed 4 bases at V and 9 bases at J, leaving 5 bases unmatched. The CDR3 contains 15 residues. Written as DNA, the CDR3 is TGTGCCAGCAGCTCGGGACTAGCGGGAGACGGTGAGCAGTTCTTC. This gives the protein CASSSGLAGDGEQFF. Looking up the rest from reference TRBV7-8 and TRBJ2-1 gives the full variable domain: GAGVSQSPRYKVAKRGQDVALRCDPISGHVSLFWYQQALGQGPEFLTYFQNEAQLDKSGLPSDRFFAERPEGSVSTLKIQRTQQEDSAVYLCASSSGLAGDGEQFFGPGTRLTVL.

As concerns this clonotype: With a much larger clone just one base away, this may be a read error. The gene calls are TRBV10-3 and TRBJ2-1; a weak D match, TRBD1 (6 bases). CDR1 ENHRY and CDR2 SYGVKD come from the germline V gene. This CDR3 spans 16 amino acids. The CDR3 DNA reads TGTACCATCAGTGACTCATCAGGGGACTCCTACAATGAGCAGTTCTTC. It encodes CTISDSSGDSYNEQFF.

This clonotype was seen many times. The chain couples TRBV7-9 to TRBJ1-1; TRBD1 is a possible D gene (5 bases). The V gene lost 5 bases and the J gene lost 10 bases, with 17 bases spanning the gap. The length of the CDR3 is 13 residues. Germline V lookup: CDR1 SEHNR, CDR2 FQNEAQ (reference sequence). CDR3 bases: TGTGCCAGCAGCCCTCTTGGAGGGGCGAGAGCTTTCTTT. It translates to CASSPLGGARAFF.

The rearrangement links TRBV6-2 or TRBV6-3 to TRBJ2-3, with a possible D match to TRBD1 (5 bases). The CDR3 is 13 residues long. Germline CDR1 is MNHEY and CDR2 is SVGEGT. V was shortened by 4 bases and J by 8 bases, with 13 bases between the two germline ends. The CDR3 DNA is TGTGCCAGCAGTTTGGCAGGGCGTCCTACGCAGTATTTT. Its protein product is CASSLAGRPTQYF.

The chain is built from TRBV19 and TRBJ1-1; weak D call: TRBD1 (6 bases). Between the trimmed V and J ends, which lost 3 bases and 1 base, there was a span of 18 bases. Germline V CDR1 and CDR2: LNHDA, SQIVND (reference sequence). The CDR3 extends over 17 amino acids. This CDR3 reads CASSISRQATSNTEAFF. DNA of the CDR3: TGTGCCAGTAGTATTTCCCGACAGGCAACCTCGAACACTGAAGCTTTCTTT.